The sample holds a few counts of the clone carrying this T cell receptor (beta chain). The CDR3 loop spans 13 amino acids. V was cut by 4 bases and J by 8 bases, with 11 bases left in between. Germline assignment: CDR1 MGHDK and CDR2 SYGVNS. This sample is drawn from a study of CD8+CD57+ T cells in acquired aplastic anemia. Genomic DNA, the template, was used for profiling of the TCR beta VDJ and CDR3. TCRdb called the reads again in MiXCR, with one record for every CDR3 protein. The sample lists some 190,000 distinct CDR3 sequences, about half occurring once. The sequenced sample consisted of sorted CD4+, CD8+, or CD8+CD57+ T cells (not recorded which) from PBMCs. The chain employs TRBV25-1 and TRBJ2-2, with D perhaps matching TRBD2 (5 bases). The receptor was derived from a human donor in good health. The CDR3 spells CASSAEERGELFF. CDR3 nucleotide sequence: TGTGCCAGCAGTGCGGAGGAGCGAGGGGAGCTGTTTTTT.